The rows below give T cell receptor beta chains drawn from one sample of a study of T cells in localized non-small cell lung cancer. Assay used: immunoSEQ multiplex PCR; TCRdb lists only in-frame clones, some missing. The table has approximately 3,100 clones, roughly a quarter seen once. The sequencing here drew on lung tumor tissue, taken before any cancer treatment. These receptors were taken from a male donor aged 60 or older with stage II lung adenocarcinoma. CDR3s include the opening cysteine and the closing phenylalanine or tryptophan. The D gene is left open where the match is weak. Only some rows state a clone size, as once, few, many or a class for expanded clones.

D gene,clone size,J gene,V gene,CDR3 length,CDR3 protein,CDR3 DNA
NA,few,TRBJ2-7,TRBV19,15,CASSMVAGNNYEQYF,TGTGCCAGTAGTATGGTCGCTGGGAACAACTACGAGCAGTACTTC
NA,NA,TRBJ1-2,TRBV6-8,16,CASSYSSWTPTAGYTF,TGTGCCAGCAGTTACTCGTCTTGGACACCCACCGCGGGCTACACCTTC
NA,NA,TRBJ1-5,TRBV6-8,13,CASSYMGNQPQHF,TGTGCCAGCAGTTATATGGGCAATCAGCCCCAGCATTTT
TRBD1,few,TRBJ2-2,TRBV6-8,15,CASSFRQGLTGELFF,TGTGCCAGCAGTTTCCGACAGGGTCTAACCGGGGAGCTGTTTTTT
NA,few,TRBJ1-1,TRBV19,13,CASSIARGTAAFF,TGTGCCAGTAGTATAGCTAGGGGGACGGCAGCTTTCTTT
TRBD1,medium-sized,TRBJ2-7,TRBV4-1,15,CASSTRTGNVYEQYF,TGCGCCAGCAGCACTCGGACAGGGAATGTCTACGAGCAGTACTTC
NA,NA,TRBJ2-1,TRBV19,13,CASSRGRLGEQFF,TGTGCCAGTAGCCGAGGACGGCTGGGTGAGCAGTTCTTC
NA,few,TRBJ1-1,TRBV9,15,CASSSQTGLNTEAFF,TGTGCCAGCAGTTCCCAAACGGGGCTGAACACTGAAGCTTTCTTT
NA,NA,TRBJ1-5,TRBV5-1,14,CASSLGGGNQPQHF,TGCGCCAGCAGCTTGGGGGGAGGGAATCAGCCCCAGCATTTT
NA,NA,TRBJ2-4,TRBV19,13,CASTIREENIQYF,TGTGCCAGTACCATCAGGGAGGAAAACATTCAGTACTTC
NA,NA,TRBJ2-5,TRBV25-1,12,CASSEDFETQYF,TGTGCCAGCAGTGAAGATTTTGAGACCCAGTACTTC
TRBD1,NA,TRBJ1-4,TRBV11-3,16,CASSFARAGGTEKLFF,TGTGCCAGCAGCTTCGCCAGGGCAGGGGGCACTGAAAAACTGTTTTTT
TRBD1,few,TRBJ1-2,TRBV30,13,CAYPGQGYYGYTF,TGTGCCTATCCTGGACAGGGATACTATGGCTACACCTTC
TRBD1,NA,TRBJ2-3,TRBV5-1,15,CASRRDRGRADTQYF,TGCGCCAGCAGAAGGGACAGGGGGAGGGCCGATACGCAGTATTTT
NA,few,TRBJ1-1,TRBV6-8,13,CASSLTGRTEAFF,TGTGCCAGCAGTCTTACAGGGAGGACTGAAGCTTTCTTT
NA,few,TRBJ1-1,TRBV6-7,11,CASSVQGEAFF,TGTGCCAGCAGCGTGCAGGGAGAAGCTTTCTTT
TRBD1,many,TRBJ2-2,TRBV7-2,13,CASSLTGDGELFF,TGTGCCAGCAGCCTGACAGGGGACGGGGAGCTGTTTTTT
NA,few,TRBJ1-3,TRBV1,15,CASSPIIMFGNTIYF,TGCGCCAGCAGCCCCATCATTATGTTTGGAAACACCATATATTTT
TRBD2,NA,TRBJ2-1,TRBV5-1,15,CASRFSSGGAGEQFF,TGCGCCAGCAGATTTTCTAGCGGGGGGGCGGGTGAGCAGTTCTTC
NA,few,TRBJ1-5,TRBV6-8,13,CASGQESNQPQHF,TGTGCCAGCGGGCAGGAGAGCAATCAGCCCCAGCATTTT
NA,NA,TRBJ2-7,TRBV9,16,CASSPRPGLRSYEQYF,TGTGCCAGCAGCCCCCGGCCAGGGCTACGTTCCTACGAGCAGTACTTC
NA,medium-sized,TRBJ1-5,TRBV5-3,16,CARSLVRGIGNQPQHF,TGTGCCAGAAGCTTGGTTAGGGGCATTGGCAATCAGCCCCAGCATTTT
TRBD1,NA,TRBJ1-2,TRBV28,13,CASSLTRGQGYTF,TGTGCCAGCAGTTTAACCAGGGGGCAAGGCTACACCTTC
NA,NA,TRBJ2-2,TRBV19,15,CASRLEGLNTGELFF,TGTGCCAGTAGATTAGAGGGCTTGAACACCGGGGAGCTGTTTTTT
NA,NA,TRBJ2-3,TRBV18,14,CASSPTAGADTQYF,TGTGCCAGCTCACCCACGGCAGGCGCGGATACGCAGTATTTT
NA,NA,TRBJ1-6,TRBV18,14,CASSPGGPNSPLHF,TGTGCCAGCTCACCGGGGGGGCCGAATTCACCCCTCCACTTT
NA,few,TRBJ1-2,TRBV6-8,17,CASSYSTYRAIGYGYTF,TGTGCCAGCAGTTATTCAACTTACAGGGCTATCGGCTATGGCTACACCTTC
NA,NA,TRBJ2-7,TRBV28,12,CASSPPGDEQYF,TGTGCCAGCAGCCCTCCGGGGGACGAGCAGTACTTC